Described below is a single TCR beta chain sequence and its context. Its cognate antigen is unknown. The entry originates in a study of identical twins' blood T cells. TCRdb re-called the 5' RACE reads with MiXCR, one entry per CDR3 protein. The sample holds 350,000 to 400,000 distinct CDR3 sequences; approximately 30% are singletons and the top ten take more than 5.5%. Study conclusions and caveats: Environmental influences on twin similarity could not be excluded.

CDR1 is SQVTM and CDR2 is ANQGSEA in the germline V gene. Trimming took off 4 bases at V and 4 bases at J, with 10 bases between the two ends. The CDR3 runs to 12 residues. This receptor was obtained from a woman between 18 and 55 years old in good health. The sequencing input was PBMCs. V gene TRBV29-1 combines with J gene TRBJ1-1; a weak D match, TRBD1 (5 bases). CDR3 coding DNA: TGCAGCGTTGCGGGCAGGGCCACTGAAGCTTTCTTT. This encodes CSVAGRATEAFF.